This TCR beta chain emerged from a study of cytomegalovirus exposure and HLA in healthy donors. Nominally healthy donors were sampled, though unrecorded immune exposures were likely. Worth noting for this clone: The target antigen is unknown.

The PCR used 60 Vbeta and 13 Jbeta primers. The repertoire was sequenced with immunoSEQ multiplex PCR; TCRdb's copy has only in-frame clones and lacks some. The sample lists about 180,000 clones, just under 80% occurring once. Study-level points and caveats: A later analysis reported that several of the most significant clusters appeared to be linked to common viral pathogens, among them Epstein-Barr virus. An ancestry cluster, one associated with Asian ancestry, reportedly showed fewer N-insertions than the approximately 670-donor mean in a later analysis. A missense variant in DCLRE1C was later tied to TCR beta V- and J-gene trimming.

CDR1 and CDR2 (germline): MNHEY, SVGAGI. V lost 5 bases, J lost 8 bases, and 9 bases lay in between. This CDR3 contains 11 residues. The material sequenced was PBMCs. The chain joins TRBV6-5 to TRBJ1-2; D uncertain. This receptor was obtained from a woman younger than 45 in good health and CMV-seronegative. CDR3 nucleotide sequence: TGTGCCAGCAGTGAGGGCAGGGGCTACACCTTC. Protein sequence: CASSEGRGYTF.